A single sample gave rise to the 26 T cell receptor beta chains below, sequenced in a study of T cells after yellow fever vaccination. TCRdb analysed the 5' RACE reads with MiXCR anew, one entry per CDR3 protein. Counted here are 150,000 to 200,000 distinct CDR3 sequences, less than 9% occurring once; the ten biggest clones make up 2.5% to 3%. Specimen: CD4+ T cells sorted from PBMCs, collected 5 days after the first yellow fever vaccination. Receptor source: a man younger than 35 who received the YFV17D yellow fever vaccine.

In this sample, this clonotype turned up many times. The chain couples TRBV5-1 to TRBJ2-7; 7 bases are a match to TRBD1. Germline V gene data show CDR1 as SGHRS and CDR2 as YFSETQ. The CDR3 is 14 residues long. Germline trimming cut 5 bases from V and 0 bases from J; bases unmatched to any gene: 5. In nucleotides, the CDR3 is TGCGCCAGCAGTTCCGGGACAGCCTCCTACGAGCAGTACTTC. Its translation is CASSSGTASYEQYF.

The chain couples TRBV19 to TRBJ1-5; maybe TRBD1 (6 bases). This CDR3 region has 16 residues. The V gene's germline CDR1 is LNHDA and CDR2 SQIVND (reference sequence). Trimming removed 3 bases from V and 11 bases from J, with 23 bases in between. CDR3 DNA sequence: TGTGCCAGTAGTATGAGCGTCGGGGGGCATGTTTTGACCCAGCATTTT. Translation gives CASSMSVGGHVLTQHF.

This clonotype was observed many times. V usage is TRBV7-2 and J usage is TRBJ2-5; TRBD2 matches at 10 bases. The CDR3 loop spans 17 amino acids. The germline gives CDR1 SGHTA, CDR2 FQGNSA. Losses at the gene ends were 0 bases for V and 5 bases for J; bases not matched to a gene: 9. The CDR3 coding sequence is TGTGCCAGCAGCTTAGCCCCCGCTAGCGGGGGTCAGGAGACCCAGTACTTC. Protein sequence: CASSLAPASGGQETQYF.

There are many counts of this clonotype. The V call is TRBV10-3, the J call TRBJ2-7; D possibly matches TRBD1 or TRBD2 (6 bases each). V lost 10 bases and J lost 4, with 17 bases in between. In germline, CDR1 is ENHRY, CDR2 SYGVKD. This CDR3 is built from 13 residues. CDR3 sequence: CATREGGLYEQYV. CDR3 sequence (DNA): TGTGCCACCCGCGAGGGGGGACTTTACGAGCAGTACGTC.

This clonotype appeared many times. V usage is TRBV6-5 and J usage is TRBJ1-1; D is unclear. The V gene's germline CDR1 is MNHEY and CDR2 SVGAGI. This CDR3 has 13 residues. V shed 2 bases and J shed 3 bases, with 7 bases lying between them. The CDR3 DNA sequence: TGTGCCAGCAGTTACGGGAGAGACACTGAAGCTTTCTTT. Protein sequence: CASSYGRDTEAFF.

V is TRBV4-1 and J is TRBJ2-7; possible D gene TRBD2, 6 bases. This CDR3 spans 15 amino acids. Germline V gene lookup returns CDR1 MGHRA and CDR2 YSYEKL. Trimming removed 0 bases at V and 2 bases at J, with 11 bases between. Here the CDR3 reads CASSQDLGGTYEQYF. CDR3 sequence (DNA): TGCGCCAGCAGCCAAGACCTGGGGGGAACCTACGAGCAGTACTTC.

This clonotype has at least ten counts. V usage is TRBV7-2 and J usage is TRBJ2-7, with D possibly being TRBD1 (6 bases). Trimming removed 6 bases at V and 3 bases at J, with 9 bases between. The CDR3 runs to 12 residues. The germline V gene encodes CDR1 SGHTA and CDR2 FQGNSA. The CDR3 spells CASREDSYEQYF. CDR3 nucleotides: TGTGCCAGCAGGGAGGACAGCTACGAGCAGTACTTC.

Ten or more counts support this clonotype. This chain connects TRBV5-1 to TRBJ2-1; 11 positions match TRBD2. The ends lost 5 bases at V and 7 bases at J; junction bases unmatched: 11. Germline CDR1 reads SGHRS; CDR2 reads YFSETQ. The CDR3 sequence is 16 residues long. CDR3 sequence: CASRAWGLAGGNEQFF. CDR3 DNA sequence: TGCGCCAGCAGAGCTTGGGGGCTAGCGGGGGGAAATGAGCAGTTCTTC.

At least ten counts were recorded for this clonotype. The V gene is TRBV9, the J gene TRBJ1-1, with D unclear. Germline-derived CDR1 and CDR2 are SGDLS and YYNGEE. Trimming removed 2 bases from V and 3 bases from J, with 8 bases in between. The CDR3 length is 13 residues. CDR3 in DNA: TGTGCCAGCAGCGTCAGCTCAGACACTGAAGCTTTCTTT. It codes for CASSVSSDTEAFF.

This clonotype has a handful of counts. V gene TRBV5-6 combines with J gene TRBJ1-5; D gene uncertain. Germline V CDR1 and CDR2: SGHDT, YYEEEE. The CDR3 has 14 residues. The V end lost 1 base, the J end lost 1 base, and 6 bases lay between the germline ends. Here the CDR3 DNA reads TGTGCCAGCAGCTTGTCGGTGAGCAATCAGCCCCAGCATTTT. Its translation: CASSLSVSNQPQHF.

The chain links TRBV2 to TRBJ2-5; the match to TRBD2 covers 10 bases. J lost 5 bases, V lost 6 bases, and 9 bases had no gene match. CDR3 length: 15 amino acids. From germline, CDR1 is SNHLY and CDR2 FYNNEI. In nucleotides, the CDR3 is TGTGCCAGCAGAGCGGGGGGGCGTGGAGGGGAGACCCAGTACTTC. Its translation is CASRAGGRGGETQYF.

Ten or more counts support this clonotype. DNA for the CDR3: TGCGCCAGCACCCGGGACGGAGAGAACACTGAAGCTTTCTTT. It encodes CASTRDGENTEAFF. The chain recombines TRBV5-1 with TRBJ1-1, with a weak D call TRBD1 (5 bases). The length of the CDR3 is 14 residues. The V end lost 6 bases, the J end lost 1 base, and 13 bases lay between the germline ends. CDR1 is SGHRS, CDR2 YFSETQ, per germline.

This clonotype was detected only a few times. CDR3 nucleotide sequence: TGTGCCAGCAGTTACATTGGAGAAAACACTGAAGCTTTCTTT. Residues: CASSYIGENTEAFF. The chain links TRBV6-2 or TRBV6-3 to TRBJ1-1; no clear D. CDR3 length: 14 residues. The germline V gene encodes CDR1 MNHEY and CDR2 SVGEGT. V lost 2 bases and J lost 2, with 9 bases in between.

This clonotype showed up many times. The J gene is TRBJ1-6, the V gene TRBV12-3 or TRBV12-4; D gene uncertain. This CDR3 region has 11 residues. V was pared by 2 bases and J by 7 bases, with 0 bases between. The CDR3 nucleotides read TGTGCCAGCAGTTTAAATTCACCCCTCCACTTT. This gives the protein CASSLNSPLHF.

With regard to this clonotype: A read error may explain this, as a much larger clone is one base away. The chain couples TRBV20-1 to TRBJ1-5; D call uncertain. The CDR3 spans 15 residues. Germline CDR1 reads DFQATT; CDR2 reads SNEGSKA (reference sequence). With 3 bases removed from V and 5 bases from J, the gap between germline ends came to 17 bases. The DNA of the CDR3 is TGCAGTGCTAGCCACAGTGGCCTTGGGGATCAGCCCCAGCATTTT. Its translation is CSASHSGLGDQPQHF.

This clonotype came up many times. The CDR3 coding sequence is TGTGCCAGCAGATCCCTCTCAGGACAGGGGACAGAGACCCAGTACTTC. Its protein product is CASRSLSGQGTETQYF. This chain connects TRBV6-5 to TRBJ2-5; 9 bases match TRBD1. Germline-derived CDR1 and CDR2 are MNHEY and SVGAGI. The CDR3 has 16 residues. J gave up 4 bases and V 6 bases, and 12 bases lay outside the gene matches.

This clonotype was recorded many times. The chain links TRBV5-1 to TRBJ2-5; 7 nucleotides align to TRBD1. Germline assignment: CDR1 SGHRS and CDR2 YFSETQ. V trimming: 2 bases; J trimming: 4 bases; junction bases outside the gene matches: 11. The CDR3 consists of 16 residues. The CDR3 nucleotides are TGCGCCAGCAGCTTCCTGACAGGGACGGATAGAGAGACCCAGTACTTC. Protein sequence: CASSFLTGTDRETQYF.

This clonotype showed up many times. The chain couples TRBV5-1 to TRBJ1-4; 8 nucleotides match TRBD1. Germline lookup yields CDR1 SGHRS and CDR2 YFSETQ. The CDR3 runs to 14 residues. V shed 5 bases and J 8 bases; nucleotides not matched to a gene: 8. This CDR3 reads CASRTGTGGEKLFF. In nucleotides, the CDR3 is TGCGCCAGCAGAACCGGGACAGGAGGGGAAAAACTGTTTTTT.

This clonotype was seen a few times. The CDR3 nucleotides are TGCGCCAGCAGCTTGAGCGGTAACACCGGGGAGCTGTTTTTT. It codes for CASSLSGNTGELFF. This chain uses TRBV5-1 with TRBJ2-2, with D perhaps TRBD2 (5 bases). Trimming removed 1 base at V and 2 bases at J, with 6 bases between. Germline lookup yields CDR1 SGHRS and CDR2 YFSETQ. This CDR3 region has 14 residues.

Concerning this clonotype: This may be a read error, as it is one base from a much larger clone. The genes are TRBV5-1 and TRBJ2-1; TRBD2 matches at 9 bases. The CDR3 is 15 residues long. Germline CDR1 SGHRS, CDR2 YFSETQ. V dropped 2 bases and J dropped 4; count of bases not matched to a gene: 4. CDR3 nucleotides: TGCGCCAGCAGCTTCGGCGGGGGGGAATACAATGAGCAGTTCTTC. It codes for CASSFGGGEYNEQFF.

This chain joins TRBV4-1 and TRBJ2-5; TRBD1 is a possible D gene (5 bases). Trimming cost V 1 base and J 5 bases, with 23 bases left between them. Germline V gives CDR1 MGHRA, CDR2 YSYEKL. This CDR3 contains 18 residues. In DNA form, the CDR3 reads TGCGCCAGCAGCCAAGGGATATATAGGCAGGGCCTTCAGGAGACCCAGTACTTC. Translating gives CASSQGIYRQGLQETQYF.

The J gene is TRBJ2-5, the V gene TRBV3-1, with 12 positions matching TRBD2. CDR1 and CDR2 (germline): LGHDT, YNNKEL (reference sequence). The CDR3 length is 18 residues. The trim removed 1 base at V and 4 bases at J, leaving 10 bases unmatched. The CDR3 DNA sequence: TGTGCCAGCAGCCAAGTCGCTAGCGGGGGGGCCGTTCGAGAGACCCAGTACTTC. This gives the protein CASSQVASGGAVRETQYF.

The CDR3 nucleotides read TGTGCCAGCAGCTTAAGGGCTAGCGGGGAAAGCTCTGGGGCCAACGTCCTGACTTTC. As protein: CASSLRASGESSGANVLTF. The J gene is TRBJ2-6, the V gene TRBV7-2, with TRBD2 matching 9 bases. Germline V gives CDR1 SGHTA, CDR2 FQGNSA. The CDR3 has 19 residues. V lost 2 bases, J lost 0 bases, and 8 bases stayed unmatched. Full variable domain (missing parts from reference TRBV7-2 and TRBJ2-6): GAGVSQSPSNKVTEKGKDVELRCDPISGHTALYWYRQSLGQGLEFLIYFQGNSAPDKSGLPSDRFSAERTGGSVSTLTIQRTQQEDSAVYLCASSLRASGESSGANVLTFGAGSRLTVL.

In this sample, this clonotype turned up a few times. CDR3 DNA: TGCGCCAGCAGCCTCTCTGGGACCGCGAGCTCTGGAAACACCATATATTTT. Its translation is CASSLSGTASSGNTIYF. The genes are TRBV5-1 and TRBJ1-3, with D maybe TRBD1 (5 bases). Looked up from germline, CDR1 is SGHRS and CDR2 is YFSETQ. The CDR3 runs 17 residues. The V end was cut by 4 bases, the J end by 0 bases, with 17 bases between.

The rearrangement joins TRBV20-1 to TRBJ1-4; a weak D match, TRBD1 (6 bases). V was trimmed by 0 bases and J by 7 bases, leaving 15 bases between them. The V gene's germline CDR1 is DFQATT and CDR2 SNEGSKA (reference sequence). The CDR3 consists of 15 residues. CDR3: CSARDPRGVGEKLFF. The CDR3 DNA reads as TGCAGTGCTAGAGATCCGAGGGGGGTTGGTGAAAAACTGTTTTTT.

This clonotype has a handful of counts. The chain employs TRBV7-6 and TRBJ1-4, with D possibly TRBD1 on 5 matching bases. Germline V lookup: CDR1 SGHVS, CDR2 FNYEAQ. With 0 bases removed from V and 3 bases from J, the gap between germline ends came to 11 bases. The CDR3 extends over 16 amino acids. The CDR3 bases are TGTGCCAGCAGCTTAGCCCCAGGGTTAGCTAATGAAAAACTGTTTTTT. This codes for CASSLAPGLANEKLFF.